A selection of T cell receptor beta chains follows, all from one sample in a study of CD8 T cells in ankylosing spondylitis. TCRdb ran MiXCR on the 5' RACE reads and lists one entry per CDR3 protein. The repertoire holds more than 300,000 distinct CDR3 sequences, with roughly 8% as singletons. The sample comprised blood, either unsorted or a sorted T cell fraction (not recorded which). Receptor source: a male donor with ankylosing spondylitis. Each CDR3 is given with its conserved first and last residue. The D gene is left open where the match is weak. A row's size may be missing; if present it is once, few, many or a size class.

many,TRBJ2-1,TRBD1,16,TRBV6-1,CASSDSTGGVWNEQFF,TGTGCCAGCAGTGATTCGACAGGGGGAGTTTGGAATGAGCAGTTCTTC
many,TRBJ2-5,TRBD2,15,TRBV12-3/TRBV12-4,CASSPGTSGKETQYF,TGTGCCAGCAGTCCCGGGACTAGCGGGAAAGAGACCCAGTACTTC
-,TRBJ2-6,-,15,TRBV28,CASRGQSSWANVLTF,TGTGCCAGCAGAGGACAATCGTCATGGGCCAACGTCCTGACTTTC
few,TRBJ2-1,TRBD1,14,TRBV4-1,CASGDRGPRDEQFF,TGCGCCAGCGGGGACAGGGGACCCAGGGATGAGCAGTTCTTC
-,TRBJ2-1,TRBD2,14,TRBV3-1,CASSPSGRLDEQFF,TGTGCCAGCAGTCCGAGCGGGAGGCTCGATGAGCAGTTCTTC
-,TRBJ1-1,-,13,TRBV7-2,CASSLVRSTEAFF,TGTGCCAGCAGCTTAGTTCGAAGCACTGAAGCTTTCTTT
few,TRBJ2-4,-,13,TRBV18,CASSPTGKNIQYF,TGTGCCAGCTCACCAACAGGGAAAAACATTCAGTACTTC
few,TRBJ2-1,TRBD2,15,TRBV9,CASSVVGGGPNEQFF,TGTGCCAGCAGCGTAGTCGGGGGAGGGCCAAATGAGCAGTTCTTC
-,TRBJ1-3,-,12,TRBV9,CASSEGGNTIYF,TGTGCCAGCAGCGAGGGGGGGAACACCATATATTTT
many,TRBJ2-2,-,14,TRBV12-3/TRBV12-4,CASSRYLAGGELFF,TGTGCCAGCAGCCGTTATCTAGCAGGCGGGGAGCTGTTTTTT
-,TRBJ2-7,-,14,TRBV25-1,CASSEYAGSHEQYF,TGTGCCAGCAGTGAATATGCAGGGTCCCACGAGCAGTACTTC
-,TRBJ2-3,TRBD2,18,TRBV28,CASSPTSPLAVDTDTQYF,TGTGCCAGCAGTCCTACCTCCCCACTAGCGGTTGACACAGATACGCAGTATTTT
few,TRBJ2-3,TRBD2,16,TRBV10-3,CAINPGLAGDTDTQYF,TGTGCCATCAACCCGGGACTAGCGGGAGACACAGATACGCAGTATTTT
few,TRBJ2-2,-,14,TRBV5-1,CASSLGQVAGELFF,TGCGCCAGCAGCTTGGGACAGGTAGCCGGGGAGCTGTTTTTT
many,TRBJ2-5,TRBD2,14,TRBV5-1,CASSSTSGRETQYF,TGCGCCAGCAGCTCGACTAGCGGGAGAGAGACCCAGTACTTC
-,TRBJ2-7,TRBD2,13,TRBV20-1,CSARAGLGDEQYF,TGCAGTGCTAGAGCCGGACTAGGTGACGAGCAGTACTTC
-,TRBJ2-7,TRBD2,18,TRBV3-1,CASSQILAFGGTSYEQYF,TGTGCCAGCAGCCAGATCCTAGCCTTCGGGGGGACCTCCTACGAGCAGTACTTC
many,TRBJ2-3,TRBD2,15,TRBV5-1,CASSLGGLATDTQYF,TGCGCCAGCAGCTTGGGGGGACTAGCGACAGATACGCAGTATTTT